This T cell receptor beta chain was observed in a study of T cells in Graves' hyperthyroidism and ophthalmopathy. There are many counts of this clonotype. This CDR3 is 15 amino acids long. V lost 5 bases, J lost 0 bases, and 11 bases lay in between. From germline, CDR1 is SNHLY and CDR2 FYNNEI. What was amplified from RNA transcripts were TCR beta CDR3 regions. In the first-round RT-PCR of the TCR CDR3, the HTBI primer set was used. Each CDR3 protein gets one entry after TCRdb re-called the multiplex PCR reads with MiXCR. The repertoire holds 600,000 to 750,000 distinct CDR3 sequences, with approximately 15% as singletons.

V usage is TRBV2 and J usage is TRBJ2-1; a weak D match, TRBD2 (6 bases). The sequence was collected from a man between 45 and 60 years old with Graves' hyperthyroidism. Sequencing was carried out using blood. In DNA, the CDR3 is TGTGCCAGCAGTAGCGGGCAAAGCTCCTACAATGAGCAGTTCTTC. It encodes CASSSGQSSYNEQFF.